These T cell receptor beta chains were read from a single sample in a study of CD8 T cells in ankylosing spondylitis. TCRdb re-called the 5' RACE reads through MiXCR, storing one row per CDR3 protein. The sample lists hundreds of thousands of distinct CDR3 sequences, approximately 7.6% seen once, with roughly 4.9% in the top ten. Source material: blood, either unsorted or a sorted T cell fraction (not recorded which). The receptor set was obtained from a female donor with ankylosing spondylitis or in good health (not recorded which). Both conserved end residues are part of each CDR3. Each record gives: V gene, clone size, J gene, D gene, CDR3 DNA, CDR3 protein. The D gene is left open where the match is weak. Rows may omit the clone size; those that give it use once, few, many or a size class.

TRBV20-1,many,TRBJ2-7,NA,TGCAGTGCTAGAGAGTTCGCGAGAGTAGGGGCTCTCTACGAGCAGTACTTC,CSAREFARVGALYEQYF
TRBV12-3/TRBV12-4,many,TRBJ2-5,NA,TGTGCCAGCAGTTTGGTTGGAGGGCTCGGAGAGACCCAGTACTTC,CASSLVGGLGETQYF
TRBV20-1,many,TRBJ1-1,TRBD1,TGCAGTGCCTGGGACAGATTGTTAACTGAAGCTTTCTTT,CSAWDRLLTEAFF
TRBV12-3/TRBV12-4,many,TRBJ1-1,NA,TGTGCCAGCAGTTTGCCAGGTAGTGAAGCTTTCTTT,CASSLPGSEAFF
TRBV4-3,many,TRBJ1-2,NA,TGCGCCAGCAGCCAAGAGCATCATCCGAGCTATGGCTACACCTTC,CASSQEHHPSYGYTF
TRBV27,NA,TRBJ2-3,TRBD2,TGTGCCAGCAGGAGACTAGCGGGAGGGAAGCCAGATACGCAGTATTTT,CASRRLAGGKPDTQYF
TRBV6-1,few,TRBJ2-7,NA,TGTGCCAGCAGTGAAAGGCAGGGGCCGGGAATTTTC,CASSERQGPGIF
TRBV4-3,once,TRBJ2-2,TRBD2,TGCGCCAGCAACCAACCTAGCGGGAGAAACACCGGGGAGCTGTTTTTT,CASNQPSGRNTGELFF
TRBV20-1,many,TRBJ1-5,NA,TGCAGTGCTAGTTCGGCTGGGGTCAATCAGCCCCAGCATTTT,CSASSAGVNQPQHF
TRBV3-1,many,TRBJ2-7,TRBD2,TGTGCCAGCAGCCAAAGCCTAGCGGCCTCCTACGAGCAGTACTTC,CASSQSLAASYEQYF
TRBV7-2,few,TRBJ2-7,TRBD2,TGTGCCAGCAGCTTACAGCGGGAGGTCGGCGAGCAGTACTTC,CASSLQREVGEQYF
TRBV30,few,TRBJ1-1,NA,TGTGCCTGGGCTAGGACAGTGAACACTGAAGCTTTCTTT,CAWARTVNTEAFF
TRBV19,few,TRBJ2-7,NA,TGTGCCAGTAGAGACGGCAGGGCGGCAGTTGACACCTACGAGCAGTACTTC,CASRDGRAAVDTYEQYF
TRBV7-2,many,TRBJ2-5,NA,TGTGCCGTTGGAGAGACCCAGTACTTC,CAVGETQYF
TRBV11-2,few,TRBJ2-1,TRBD2,TGTGCCAGCAGCTCCCCACCGGGACTAGTTCCGCCGAGCTCCTACAATGAGCAGTTCTTC,CASSSPPGLVPPSSYNEQFF
TRBV5-1,many,TRBJ2-2,NA,TGCGCCAGCAGCTTCTACAGGGAAACGAACACCGGGGAGCTGTTTTTT,CASSFYRETNTGELFF
TRBV7-2,NA,TRBJ1-1,NA,TGTGCCAGCAGCTTGGGTGGGGCCCAAAGGACTGAAGCTTTCTTT,CASSLGGAQRTEAFF
TRBV28,few,TRBJ1-4,NA,TGTGCCAGCAGTCAGGGGATTGGTGGTGAAAAACTGTTTTTT,CASSQGIGGEKLFF
TRBV5-1,many,TRBJ1-5,NA,TGCGCCAGCAGCTTGGAGCCAAGGAACCAGCCCCAGCATTTT,CASSLEPRNQPQHF
TRBV5-4,NA,TRBJ2-7,TRBD2,TGTGCCAGCAGCTTTGGGTTAGCGGGAGGAATAGCCTACGAGCAGTACTTC,CASSFGLAGGIAYEQYF
TRBV6-2/TRBV6-3,many,TRBJ2-1,TRBD2,TGTGCCAGCAGACCGCTAGCGGGATACAATGAGCAGTTCTTC,CASRPLAGYNEQFF
TRBV6-1,many,TRBJ2-2,NA,TGTGCCAGCAGCCCTACCGGCGGTGGATCCGGGGAGCTGTTTTTT,CASSPTGGGSGELFF
TRBV5-1,many,TRBJ2-1,TRBD2,TGCGCCAGCAGCTTTTTAGCGGGAGGAGGCAATGAGCAGTTCTTC,CASSFLAGGGNEQFF
TRBV11-2,few,TRBJ2-6,NA,TGTGCCAGCAGCCCCCGGGTAGCGGAAATCTCTGGGGCCAACGTCCTGACTTTC,CASSPRVAEISGANVLTF
TRBV3-1,many,TRBJ2-1,NA,TGTGCCAGCAGTTTATACAATGAGCAGTTCTTC,CASSLYNEQFF
TRBV5-1,many,TRBJ2-7,TRBD2,TGCGCCAGCAGTATGGCGGGGGGCTCCTACGAGCAGTACTTC,CASSMAGGSYEQYF
TRBV30,NA,TRBJ1-1,TRBD1,TGTGCCTGGGGACAGGGGTGGACTGAAGCTTTCTTT,CAWGQGWTEAFF
TRBV6-1,many,TRBJ2-1,NA,TGTGCCAGCAGTGAAGGAACAGGCGCTTTTGGTAATGAGCAGTTCTTC,CASSEGTGAFGNEQFF
TRBV20-1,many,TRBJ2-5,NA,TGCAGTGCTAGAGATACCGGACAGGGAGGGGAGACCCAGTACTTC,CSARDTGQGGETQYF
TRBV12-3/TRBV12-4,many,TRBJ2-5,TRBD2,TGTGCCAGCAGCCGGGGGGACTACCAAGAGACCCAGTACTTC,CASSRGDYQETQYF
TRBV18,many,TRBJ2-1,NA,TGTGCCAGCTCAACCGCCTCTCACAATAATGAGCAGTTCTTC,CASSTASHNNEQFF
TRBV7-2,NA,TRBJ1-5,NA,TGTGCCAGCAGCTTAGAGGGCCAGGGGAGGCAGCCCCAGCATTTT,CASSLEGQGRQPQHF
TRBV4-2,NA,TRBJ1-5,NA,TGTGCCAGCAGCCAAGTAAAGGATGGCGGGCCCCAGCATTTT,CASSQVKDGGPQHF
TRBV6-5,many,TRBJ2-1,NA,TGTGCCAGCGCGAGAGGGAACAATGAGCAGTTCTTC,CASARGNNEQFF
TRBV7-3,many,TRBJ2-3,NA,TGTGCCAGCAGCTTGCTAGCTGCTCGATACACAGATACGCAGTATTTT,CASSLLAARYTDTQYF
TRBV25-1,few,TRBJ1-4,TRBD1,TGTGCCAGCAGAGTTCGGACAGGGGACGGAAAACTGTTTTTT,CASRVRTGDGKLFF
TRBV12-3/TRBV12-4,many,TRBJ1-5,TRBD1,TGTGCCAGCACCTTTAGCCTTAGGACAGGGGGCGGCCAGCCCCAGCATTTT,CASTFSLRTGGGQPQHF
TRBV20-1,many,TRBJ2-5,NA,TGCAGTCCGACCAGAAGGGAGACCCAGTACTTC,CSPTRRETQYF
TRBV3-1,many,TRBJ2-2,NA,TGTGCCAGCAGCCAAGGATTCGGCGGGGAGCTGTTTTTT,CASSQGFGGELFF
TRBV5-4,many,TRBJ2-1,NA,TGTGCCAGCAGCCCGCCCGGTAGGCACAATGAGCAGTTCTTC,CASSPPGRHNEQFF
TRBV6-1,many,TRBJ1-2,NA,TGTGCCAGCAGTGAAAGGGCAGTCTTC,CASSERAVF
TRBV28,NA,TRBJ2-5,TRBD1,TGTGCCAGCAGGGGCCCGGGACAGGGAAAGACCCAGTACTTC,CASRGPGQGKTQYF
TRBV15,once,TRBJ1-3,NA,TGTGTCACCAGCAGGGGATCGGGGGGAAACACCATATATTTT,CVTSRGSGGNTIYF
TRBV7-9,once,TRBJ1-2,NA,TGTGCCAGCAGCTTAGTAGGTGACTATGACTACACCTTC,CASSLVGDYDYTF
TRBV20-1,many,TRBJ2-5,NA,TGCAGTGCTAGTCTCCAGGCTAATTATCGAGAGACCCAGTACTTC,CSASLQANYRETQYF
TRBV13,many,TRBJ2-1,NA,TGTGCCAGCTTGATGTCCCGGAGATCCTACAATGAGCAGTTCTTC,CASLMSRRSYNEQFF
TRBV5-5,many,TRBJ1-5,NA,TGTGCCAGCAGCCTGTTTGATCAGCCCCAGCATTTT,CASSLFDQPQHF
TRBV5-5,many,TRBJ2-1,TRBD1,TGTGCCAGCAGCCTACAGGGGTATGGCAATGAGCAGTTCTTC,CASSLQGYGNEQFF
TRBV7-2,few,TRBJ2-1,NA,TGTGCCAGCAGCTTAGCTTTCGCGAGCTCCTACAATGAGCAGTTCTTC,CASSLAFASSYNEQFF
TRBV12-3/TRBV12-4,many,TRBJ2-1,TRBD2,TGTGCCAGCAGTACTGCCGGGACTAGCGGTTGGGATGAGCAGTTCTTC,CASSTAGTSGWDEQFF
TRBV4-3,many,TRBJ2-7,NA,TGCGCCAGCAGCCTCTGGACAAGTAGCTACGAGCAGTACTTC,CASSLWTSSYEQYF
TRBV5-1,NA,TRBJ2-7,TRBD1,TGCGCCAGCAGCCAGCCAGGACAGGGCGTCGAGCAGTACTTC,CASSQPGQGVEQYF
TRBV20-1,many,TRBJ2-5,NA,TGCAGTGCTAGAGTTGCGGCAGCCCAAGAGACCCAGTACTTC,CSARVAAAQETQYF
TRBV5-1,many,TRBJ2-3,TRBD2,TGCGCCAGCAGCTGGGGGACTAGCAGCATCACAGATACGCAGTATTTT,CASSWGTSSITDTQYF
TRBV12-3/TRBV12-4,many,TRBJ1-6,TRBD1,TGTGCCAGCAGACAAACAACAGGGGGAAATTCACCCCTCCACTTT,CASRQTTGGNSPLHF
TRBV11-2,few,TRBJ2-5,NA,TGTGCCAGCAGCCCACCCCGGGACGGGTACCAAGAGACCCAGTACTTC,CASSPPRDGYQETQYF
TRBV20-1,many,TRBJ1-4,NA,TGCAGTGCTAGTACCTTAGGTGAAAAACTGTTTTTT,CSASTLGEKLFF
TRBV20-1,many,TRBJ2-7,NA,TGCAGTGCTAGAGTTGACCGCTCGAACGAGCAGTACTTC,CSARVDRSNEQYF
TRBV5-5,NA,TRBJ2-2,NA,TGTGCCAGCAGCCCGTTCGGGGCTAGCACCGGGGAGCTGTTTTTT,CASSPFGASTGELFF